Only one count was recorded for the clone carrying this TCR beta chain. The antigen remains undetermined. Generated by immunoSEQ multiplex PCR, the TCRdb table keeps only in-frame clones and is missing some. Counted here are under 200,000 clones, approximately 90% occurring once; the ten biggest clones make up roughly 4.4%. This CDR3 comprises 17 residues. Germline CDR1 and CDR2: SGHRS and YFSETQ. V gave up 6 bases and J gave up 1 base, with 21 bases separating them. The data stem from a study of T cell responses to AZD1222 COVID-19 vaccine. Study results and caveats: Females made up more of the donors, who were largely white British, and clonal diversity may have come out too low. Sampling that yielded the repertoires occurred only after the peak T cell response.

This receptor was identified in an adult in good health. J is TRBJ2-3 and V is TRBV5-1, with TRBD1 as a possible D gene (6 bases). The material was peripheral blood, obtained on day 0 of MenACWY control vaccination. The CDR3 DNA is TGCGCCAGCACCCCCCGGGTGGCAGGGGTCGGCACAGATACGCAGTATTTT. This sequence encodes CASTPRVAGVGTDTQYF.